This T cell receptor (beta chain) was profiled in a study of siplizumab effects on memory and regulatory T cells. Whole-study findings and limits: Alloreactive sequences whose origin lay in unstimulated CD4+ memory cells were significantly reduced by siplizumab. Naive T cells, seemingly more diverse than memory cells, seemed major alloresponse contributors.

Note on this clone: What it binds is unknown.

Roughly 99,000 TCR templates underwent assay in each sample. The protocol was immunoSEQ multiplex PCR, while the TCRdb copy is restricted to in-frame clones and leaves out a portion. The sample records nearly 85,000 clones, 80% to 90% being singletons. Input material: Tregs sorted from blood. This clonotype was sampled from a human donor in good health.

CDR3: CASSYSTKEQFF. The CDR3 region has the DNA TGTGCCAGCAGTTACTCGACGAAAGAGCAGTTCTTC. The chain is built from TRBV6-6 and TRBJ2-1; D remains unclear. This CDR3 contains 12 residues. The germline V gene has CDR1 MNHNY and CDR2 SVGAGI (reference sequence). V dropped 0 bases and J dropped 10 bases, with 7 bases sitting between them.